Listed here are 18 T cell receptor beta chains from one sample, sequenced in a study of T cell repertoires in cytomegalovirus infection. For these receptors, no antigen is known. TCRdb re-analysed the reads in MiXCR, keeping a single row per CDR3 protein. In the table there are approximately 990,000 distinct CDR3 sequences, approximately 32% of which are singletons. The sequencing used cultured CD8+ T cells from PBMCs, collected from culture after CMV antigen stimulation. The receptors were gathered from a human donor in good health (CMV status not recorded). Some clones in this sample may be carry-over from other donors' samples.

This clonotype turned up a few times. The V call is TRBV7-9, the J call TRBJ1-2; D is unclear. With 4 bases removed from V and 6 bases from J, the gap between germline ends came to 15 bases. The CDR3 contains 14 residues. Germline CDR1 reads SEHNR; CDR2 reads FQNEAQ (reference sequence). CDR3 loop: CASSSLMNVNGYTF. DNA of the CDR3: TGTGCCAGCAGCTCTCTGATGAACGTCAATGGCTACACCTTC.

This clonotype was seen more than once but under ten times. The rearrangement joins TRBV7-2 to TRBJ1-4; no reliable D call. V was cut by 1 base and J by 2 bases, with 11 bases left in between. The CDR3 has 16 amino acids. Per the germline V gene, CDR1 is SGHTA and CDR2 is FQGNSA. The CDR3 sequence: CASSLGRSGTNEKLFF. The DNA for the CDR3 is TGTGCCAGCAGCTTAGGAAGAAGTGGGACTAATGAAAAACTGTTTTTT.

This chain links TRBV6-5 with TRBJ2-1; tentatively, D is TRBD1 (6 bases). CDR1 MNHEY and CDR2 SVGAGI come from the germline V gene. Trimming took off 6 bases at V and 7 bases at J, with 13 bases between the two ends. The CDR3 is made up of 13 amino acids. CDR3 residues: CASSTQGFNEQFF. In DNA form, the CDR3 reads TGTGCCAGCAGCACACAGGGATTTAATGAGCAGTTCTTC.

The chain carries TRBV11-1 and TRBJ2-1; D is perhaps TRBD1 (5 bases). Trimming cost V 4 bases and J 4 bases, with 11 bases left between them. The CDR3 runs 14 residues. Germline V gives CDR1 SGHAT, CDR2 FQDESV (reference sequence). CDR3 protein: CASSSPTEYNEQFF. CDR3 DNA: TGTGCCAGCAGCTCTCCGACAGAATACAATGAGCAGTTCTTC.

This chain connects TRBV19 to TRBJ1-2, with a weak D call TRBD1 (5 bases). V lost 5 bases and J lost 0, with 13 bases in between. CDR1 and CDR2 from the germline V gene are LNHDA and SQIVND (reference sequence). This CDR3 contains 15 residues. CDR3 bases: TGTGCCAGTAGTTCTCGGGACGTAGCTAACTATGGCTACACCTTC. This translates into CASSSRDVANYGYTF. The variable domain in full, with the rest retrieved from reference TRBV19 and TRBJ1-2, is DGGITQSPKYLFRKEGQNVTLSCEQNLNHDAMYWYRQDPGQGLRLIYYSQIVNDFQKGDIAEGYSVSREKKESFPLTVTSAQKNPTAFYLCASSSRDVANYGYTFGSGTRLTVV.

The chain is built from TRBV6-6 and TRBJ1-2, with TRBD1 matching 7 bases. J was trimmed by 6 bases and V by 3 bases; bases with no gene match: 10. The CDR3 runs 15 residues. From germline, CDR1 is MNHNY and CDR2 SVGAGI (reference sequence). CDR3 DNA: TGTGCCAGCAGTTATCCTTCCGGGACAGCCGATGGCTACACCTTC. Protein product: CASSYPSGTADGYTF.

This clonotype was seen a handful of times. V gene TRBV18 combines with J gene TRBJ2-1, with a possible D match to TRBD1 (6 bases). CDR1 KGHSH and CDR2 LQKENI come from the germline V gene. The V end lost 3 bases, the J end lost 10 bases, and 7 bases lay between the germline ends. The CDR3 contains 11 residues. CDR3: CASSPGQEQFF. In nucleotides, the CDR3 is TGTGCCAGCTCACCTGGACAGGAGCAGTTCTTC.

The chain couples TRBV4-1 to TRBJ2-2, with D tentatively TRBD1 (5 bases). The CDR3 totals 17 residues. Germline loops: CDR1 MGHRA, CDR2 YSYEKL. Between the trimmed V and J ends, which lost 0 bases and 4 bases, there was a span of 15 bases. CDR3 residues: CASSQDKAGLSTGELFF. DNA for the CDR3: TGCGCCAGCAGCCAAGATAAAGCAGGGTTGTCCACCGGGGAGCTGTTTTTT.

There are a few counts of this clonotype. V gene TRBV7-4 combines with J gene TRBJ1-2; D remains ambiguous. The V end lost 0 bases, the J end lost 1 base, and 9 bases lay between the germline ends. CDR3 length equals 15 residues. Germline V gives CDR1 SGHVT, CDR2 SQSDAQ. CDR3 bases: TGTGCCAGCAGCTTAGCCGGGTTAGTTAACTATGGCTACACCTTC. It translates to CASSLAGLVNYGYTF. The whole variable domain, filled in from reference TRBV7-4 and TRBJ1-2, reads GAGVSQSPRYKVAKRGRDVALRCDSISGHVTLYWYRQTLGQGSEVLTYSQSDAQRDKSGRPSGRFSAERPERSVSTLKIQRTEQGDSAVYLCASSLAGLVNYGYTFGSGTRLTVV.

The chain has TRBV10-3 and TRBJ2-3, with 7 bases that match TRBD2. Germline-derived CDR1 and CDR2 are ENHRY and SYGVKD. The CDR3 is 16 amino acids. Unmatched junction bases numbered 7, after V lost 4 bases and J lost 0 bases. The CDR3 protein is CAISAYGGGSTDTQYF. The CDR3 DNA reads as TGTGCCATCAGTGCCTATGGGGGGGGTAGCACAGATACGCAGTATTTT.

The J gene is TRBJ1-3, the V gene TRBV27; unclear D gene. The CDR3 is made up of 15 amino acids. The germline V and J ends were trimmed by 6 bases and 4 bases, with 16 bases remaining between them. Germline V gene lookup returns CDR1 MNHEY and CDR2 SMNVEV (reference sequence). Written as DNA, the CDR3 is TGTGCCAGCAGGCCGGGTCCCTCGAGAGGAAACACCATATATTTT. As protein: CASRPGPSRGNTIYF.

This clonotype appeared a single time. The V and J genes are TRBV12-3 or TRBV12-4 and TRBJ2-6; a weak D match, TRBD1 (5 bases). The length of the CDR3 is 14 residues. V was cut by 6 bases and J by 6 bases, with 12 bases left in between. Here the CDR3 reads CASSQGPEANVLTF. CDR3 in DNA: TGTGCCAGCAGCCAGGGTCCCGAGGCCAACGTCCTGACTTTC.

This chain links TRBV6-2 or TRBV6-3 with TRBJ1-1, with D tentatively TRBD1 (6 bases). Germline CDR1 reads MNHEY; CDR2 reads SVGEGT. This CDR3 spans 13 amino acids. Trimming took off 6 bases at V and 7 bases at J, with 15 bases between the two ends. The CDR3 sequence is CASRPRGQNEAFF. The CDR3 region has the DNA TGTGCCAGCAGGCCCCGGGGGCAGAATGAAGCTTTCTTT.

This chain uses TRBV27 with TRBJ2-2; maybe TRBD1 (6 bases). Germline CDR1 is MNHEY and CDR2 is SMNVEV (reference sequence). The CDR3 is 14 residues long. The V and J ends lost 6 bases and 6 bases respectively, with 14 bases between them. The CDR3 is CASSLQGWAGELFF. The CDR3 DNA follows: TGTGCCAGCAGCCTACAGGGTTGGGCCGGGGAGCTGTTTTTT.

The chain employs TRBV7-4 and TRBJ1-2; tentatively, D is TRBD1 (5 bases). The CDR3 runs 15 residues. CDR1 is SGHVT and CDR2 is SQSDAQ in the germline V gene. V was cut by 4 bases and J by 5 bases, with 17 bases left in between. CDR3 in DNA: TGTGCCAGCAGCTGGGACGGGCTACCATCGTATGGCTACACCTTC. Protein product: CASSWDGLPSYGYTF.

This clonotype was picked up a small number of times. The chain has TRBV7-9 and TRBJ2-6; D may be TRBD1 (6 bases). The germline gives CDR1 SEHNR, CDR2 FQNEAQ (reference sequence). Deletions cut 6 bases from V and 0 bases from J, with 15 bases between. The CDR3 length is 17 residues. The chain's CDR3 is CASRPRDIVSGANVLTF. The DNA for the CDR3 is TGTGCCAGCAGACCCCGGGACATCGTCTCTGGGGCCAACGTCCTGACTTTC.

This clonotype was seen more than once but under ten times. The CDR3 loop is CASSQVGGLAGGNEQFF. Written as DNA, the CDR3 is TGCGCCAGCAGCCAAGTCGGGGGACTAGCGGGGGGAAATGAGCAGTTCTTC. The rearrangement links TRBV4-1 to TRBJ2-1; 15 nucleotides line up with TRBD2. Germline assignment: CDR1 MGHRA and CDR2 YSYEKL. After removal of 1 base from V and 7 bases from J, the junction contained 5 bases not matched to a gene. The CDR3 length is 17 residues.

This clonotype was seen a handful of times. V gene TRBV28 combines with J gene TRBJ1-5, with a possible D match to TRBD1 (5 bases). CDR1 and CDR2 from the germline V gene are MDHEN and SYDVKM. The ends were cut back, 6 bases at V and 2 bases at J, with 11 bases in the middle. This CDR3 has 14 residues. CDR3 sequence reads: CASRSGMGNQPQHF. In DNA, the CDR3 is TGTGCCAGCAGATCAGGGATGGGCAATCAGCCCCAGCATTTT.